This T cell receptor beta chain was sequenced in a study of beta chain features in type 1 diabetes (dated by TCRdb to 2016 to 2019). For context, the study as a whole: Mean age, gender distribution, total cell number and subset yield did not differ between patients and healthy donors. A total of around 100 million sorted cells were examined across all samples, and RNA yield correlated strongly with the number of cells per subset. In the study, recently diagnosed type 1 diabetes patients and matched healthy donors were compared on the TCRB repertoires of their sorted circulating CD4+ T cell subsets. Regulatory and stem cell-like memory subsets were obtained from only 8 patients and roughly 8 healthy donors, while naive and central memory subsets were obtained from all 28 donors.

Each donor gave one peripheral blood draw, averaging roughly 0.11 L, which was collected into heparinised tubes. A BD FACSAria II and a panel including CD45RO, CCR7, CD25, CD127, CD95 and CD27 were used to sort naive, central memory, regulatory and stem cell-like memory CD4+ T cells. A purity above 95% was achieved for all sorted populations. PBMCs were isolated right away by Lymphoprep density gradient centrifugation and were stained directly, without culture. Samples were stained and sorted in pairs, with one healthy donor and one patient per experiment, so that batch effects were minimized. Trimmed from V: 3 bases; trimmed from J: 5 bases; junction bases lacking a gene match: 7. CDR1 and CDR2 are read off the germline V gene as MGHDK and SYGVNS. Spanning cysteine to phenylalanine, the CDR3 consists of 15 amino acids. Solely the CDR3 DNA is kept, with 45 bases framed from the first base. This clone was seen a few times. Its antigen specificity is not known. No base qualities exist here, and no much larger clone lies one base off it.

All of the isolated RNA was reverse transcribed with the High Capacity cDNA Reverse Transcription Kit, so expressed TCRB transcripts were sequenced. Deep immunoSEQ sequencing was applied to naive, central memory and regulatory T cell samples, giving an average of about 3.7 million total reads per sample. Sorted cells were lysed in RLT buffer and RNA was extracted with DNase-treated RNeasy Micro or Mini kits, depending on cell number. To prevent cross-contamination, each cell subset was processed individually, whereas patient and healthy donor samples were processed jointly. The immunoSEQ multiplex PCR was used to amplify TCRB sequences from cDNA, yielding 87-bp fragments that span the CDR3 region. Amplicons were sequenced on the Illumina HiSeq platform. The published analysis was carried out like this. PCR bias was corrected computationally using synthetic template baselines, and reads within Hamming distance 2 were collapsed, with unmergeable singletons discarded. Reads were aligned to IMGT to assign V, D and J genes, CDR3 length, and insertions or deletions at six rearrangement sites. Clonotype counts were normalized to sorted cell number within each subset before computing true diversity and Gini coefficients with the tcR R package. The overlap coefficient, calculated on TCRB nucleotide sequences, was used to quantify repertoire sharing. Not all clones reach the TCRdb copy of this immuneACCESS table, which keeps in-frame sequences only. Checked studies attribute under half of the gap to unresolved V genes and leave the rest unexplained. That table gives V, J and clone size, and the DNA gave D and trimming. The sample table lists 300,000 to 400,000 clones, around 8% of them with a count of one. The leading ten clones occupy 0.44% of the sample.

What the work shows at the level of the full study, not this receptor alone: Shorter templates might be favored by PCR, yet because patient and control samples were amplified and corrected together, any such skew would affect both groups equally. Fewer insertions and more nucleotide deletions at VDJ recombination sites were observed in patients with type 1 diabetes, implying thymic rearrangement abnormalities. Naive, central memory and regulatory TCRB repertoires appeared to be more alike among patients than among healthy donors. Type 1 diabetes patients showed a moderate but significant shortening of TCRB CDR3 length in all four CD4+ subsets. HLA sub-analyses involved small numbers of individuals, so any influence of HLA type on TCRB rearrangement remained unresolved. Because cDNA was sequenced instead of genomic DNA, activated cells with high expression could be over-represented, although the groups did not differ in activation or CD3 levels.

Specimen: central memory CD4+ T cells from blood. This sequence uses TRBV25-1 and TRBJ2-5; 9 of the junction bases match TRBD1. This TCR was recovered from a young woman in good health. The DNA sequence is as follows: TGTGCCAGCAGTGACCGGGACAGGGTTGGGGAGACCCAGTACTTC. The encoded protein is CASSDRDRVGETQYF.